The 32 T cell receptor beta chains given below trace back to one sample, sequenced in a study of neurological immune-mediated disorders. TCRdb fed the 5' RACE reads into MiXCR, producing one record per CDR3 protein. The profile covers 14,000 or so distinct CDR3 sequences, with about 10% appearing a single time and around a quarter taken by the ten largest. Sequencing input: PBMCs. The receptors shown here come from a middle-aged woman in good health.

V and J are TRBV5-1 and TRBJ2-5, with 10 positions matching TRBD2. V was clipped by 4 bases and J by 3 bases; unmatched bases: 6. This CDR3 spans 15 amino acids. Germline lookup yields CDR1 SGHRS and CDR2 YFSETQ. The CDR3 DNA reads TGCGCCAGCAGCCCCGGGACTAGCGTCAAAGAGACCCAGTACTTC. Protein product: CASSPGTSVKETQYF.

This clonotype was recorded at least ten times. V gene TRBV9 combines with J gene TRBJ2-1, with D perhaps being TRBD1 or TRBD2 (5 bases each). CDR1 SGDLS and CDR2 YYNGEE come from the germline V gene. This CDR3 has 16 amino acids. Trimming took off 0 bases at V and 0 bases at J, with 10 bases between the two ends. The CDR3 nucleotides read TGTGCCAGCAGCGTAGGAGGGGCGAGCTCCTACAATGAGCAGTTCTTC. Amino acid sequence: CASSVGGASSYNEQFF.

This clonotype was counted at least ten times. The chain recombines TRBV7-7 with TRBJ2-5; D is possibly TRBD2 (5 bases). This CDR3 comprises 14 residues. V was clipped by 1 base and J by 0 bases, with 6 bases between them. Germline values: CDR1 SSHAT, CDR2 FNYEAQ (reference sequence). CDR3 amino acids: CASSLGLHQETQYF. The CDR3 DNA reads as TGTGCCAGCAGCTTAGGACTACACCAAGAGACCCAGTACTTC.

In its sample, this clonotype was seen many times. The J gene is TRBJ2-5, the V gene TRBV20-1; the match to TRBD2 covers 9 bases. Germline assignment: CDR1 DFQATT and CDR2 SNEGSKA (reference sequence). Trimming cost V 0 bases and J 2 bases; bases outside gene matches: 16. There are 19 residues in the CDR3. The CDR3 is CSARDMSRGGLAGQETQYF. Written as DNA, the CDR3 is TGCAGTGCTAGAGATATGTCCAGGGGGGGGCTAGCGGGACAAGAGACCCAGTACTTC.

This clonotype was recorded at least ten times. Written as DNA, the CDR3 is TGTGCCAGCAGGACTAGCGGGGGACAAGAGACCCAGTACTTC. Translating it yields CASRTSGGQETQYF. The V call is TRBV6-1, the J call TRBJ2-5; 12 bases map to TRBD2. Trimming removed 6 bases from V and 2 bases from J; junction bases left unmatched: 1. The length of the CDR3 is 14 residues. Germline CDR1 is MNHNS and CDR2 is SASEGT.

This clonotype occurred many times. V gene TRBV27 combines with J gene TRBJ1-2; TRBD1 aligns across 11 bases. V was pared by 6 bases and J by 3 bases, with 6 bases of the junction left unmatched. The CDR3 length is 15 residues. Germline CDR1 MNHEY, CDR2 SMNVEV (reference sequence). This CDR3 reads CASSSGTGGYYGYTF. The CDR3 DNA is TGTGCCAGCAGCTCCGGGACAGGGGGTTACTATGGCTACACCTTC.

This clonotype was seen at least ten times. The V call is TRBV10-2, the J call TRBJ2-2; 7 nucleotides line up with TRBD2. The V and J ends lost 5 bases and 0 bases, in that order; junction bases with no gene match: 0. The germline V gene has CDR1 WSHSY and CDR2 SAAADI. CDR3 length equals 14 residues. CDR3 in amino acids: CASSSGANTGELFF. DNA for the CDR3: TGCGCCAGCAGTAGCGGGGCGAACACCGGGGAGCTGTTTTTT.

This clonotype was seen more than once but under ten times. The gene calls are TRBV5-5 and TRBJ2-1; TRBD2 matches at 11 bases. After removal of 4 bases from V and 10 bases from J, the junction contained 10 bases not matched to a gene. The CDR3 spans 15 residues. Germline CDR1 reads SGHKS; CDR2 reads YYEKEE (reference sequence). CDR3 sequence reads: CASSPFSGRVGEQFF. CDR3 DNA: TGTGCCAGCAGCCCTTTTAGCGGGAGGGTCGGGGAGCAGTTCTTC.

The chain has TRBV7-9 and TRBJ1-2; no definite D call. Germline V gene data show CDR1 as SEHNR and CDR2 as FQNEAQ (reference sequence). The CDR3 contains 12 residues. Trimming removed 2 bases at V and 8 bases at J, with 9 bases between. Here the CDR3 reads CASSLSLAGYTF. The CDR3 nucleotides read TGTGCCAGCAGCTTATCCCTGGCCGGCTACACCTTC.

This clonotype was detected many times. The CDR3 protein is CASFVAIYNEQFF. CDR3 sequence (DNA): TGTGCCAGCTTCGTAGCGATATACAATGAGCAGTTCTTC. The chain carries TRBV2 and TRBJ2-1; D is possibly TRBD2 (5 bases). V shed 8 bases and J shed 4 bases, with 12 bases lying between them. Germline CDR1 reads SNHLY; CDR2 reads FYNNEI. The CDR3 runs 13 residues.

The J gene is TRBJ2-7, the V gene TRBV20-1; 7 nucleotides match TRBD2. V lost 0 bases, J lost 7 bases, and 9 bases stayed unmatched. The germline gives CDR1 DFQATT, CDR2 SNEGSKA (reference sequence). There are 14 residues in the CDR3. CDR3 bases: TGCAGTGCTAGAGATCGGGAGGCAGCAACTGAGCAGTACTTC. Its protein product is CSARDREAATEQYF.

By its share, this clonotype is medium-sized (0.01 to 0.1%). The gene calls are TRBV12-3 or TRBV12-4 and TRBJ2-3, with 9 nucleotides matching TRBD1. The CDR3 is 13 residues long. The junction had 0 bases not matched to a gene; V was cut back by 4 bases and J by 4 bases. The CDR3 loop is CASSWTGADTQYF. CDR3 nucleotides: TGTGCCAGCAGTTGGACAGGGGCAGATACGCAGTATTTT.

The V call is TRBV4-3, the J call TRBJ2-6; TRBD2 aligns across 7 bases. Germline V gene sequence: CDR1 LGHNA, CDR2 YSLEER. The CDR3 runs 16 residues. J lost 1 base, V lost 1 base, and 1 base had no gene match. CDR3 sequence reads: CASSQGGGSGANVLTF. The CDR3, as DNA: TGCGCCAGCAGCCAAGGGGGGGGGTCTGGGGCCAACGTCCTGACTTTC.

This clonotype came up many times. The chain is built from TRBV4-1 and TRBJ1-5; weak D call: TRBD1 (6 bases). Germline V gives CDR1 MGHRA, CDR2 YSYEKL. The CDR3 consists of 15 residues. Trimming stripped 3 bases from V and 4 bases from J, with 13 bases between. The CDR3 sequence is CASSQYSGANQPQHF. CDR3 DNA sequence: TGCGCCAGCAGCCAGTATTCAGGGGCGAATCAGCCCCAGCATTTT.

This clonotype has ten or more counts. The gene calls are TRBV7-2 and TRBJ2-1, with 7 bases fitting TRBD2. The CDR3 runs to 15 residues. V gave up 4 bases and J gave up 3 bases; unmatched junction bases: 6. Germline V lookup: CDR1 SGHTA, CDR2 FQGNSA. In DNA form, the CDR3 reads TGTGCCAGCAGCTATCAAGCGGGACTCTACAATGAGCAGTTCTTC. This encodes CASSYQAGLYNEQFF.

This clonotype was observed at least ten times. This chain links TRBV20-1 with TRBJ2-7; no reliable D call. V was cut by 3 bases and J by 2 bases, with 17 bases left in between. This CDR3 contains 15 residues. CDR1 and CDR2 from the germline V gene are DFQATT and SNEGSKA (reference sequence). CDR3 protein: CSASKFPPETYEQYF. The CDR3 nucleotides read TGCAGTGCTAGTAAATTTCCACCCGAGACCTACGAGCAGTACTTC.

In this sample, this clonotype turned up many times. In nucleotides, the CDR3 is TGTGCCAGCAGCTTAGTACAGGATGGAGAGACCCAGTACTTC. It yields the protein CASSLVQDGETQYF. The chain uses TRBV13 and TRBJ2-5, with D perhaps TRBD1 (5 bases). Germline-derived CDR1 and CDR2 are PRHDT and FYEKMQ (reference sequence). The CDR3 spans 14 residues. The V gene lost 1 base and the J gene lost 4 bases, with 10 bases spanning the gap.

This clonotype was detected many times. The chain couples TRBV20-1 to TRBJ2-1; weak D call: TRBD2 (5 bases). The CDR3 is 18 residues long. The V and J ends lost 4 bases and 0 bases respectively, with 22 bases between them. CDR1 is DFQATT, CDR2 SNEGSKA, per germline (reference sequence). CDR3 nucleotides: TGCAGTGCTAAGTGTAGCGACTTTGGGCACAGCTCCTACAATGAGCAGTTCTTC. It codes for CSAKCSDFGHSSYNEQFF.

V and J are TRBV3-1 and TRBJ1-1; D gene unclear. The CDR3 spans 12 residues. Germline CDR1 LGHDT, CDR2 YNNKEL (reference sequence). The CDR3 DNA follows: TGTGTCAACAGCCAAAGCGGTCGTAATGCTTTCTTT. It codes for CVNSQSGRNAFF.

This clonotype is labeled as medium-sized (0.01 to 0.1%). The genes are TRBV9 and TRBJ2-1; D gene unclear. The length of the CDR3 is 13 residues. From germline, CDR1 is SGDLS and CDR2 YYNGEE. Trimming removed 1 base at V and 5 bases at J, with 7 bases between. CDR3 bases: TGTGCCAGCAGCGTACCCCCTAACAATGAGCAGTTCTTC. Translated: CASSVPPNNEQFF.

This clonotype appeared many times. This chain links TRBV5-1 with TRBJ2-5, with D unresolved. V was shortened by 3 bases and J by 2 bases, with 11 bases between the two germline ends. There are 14 residues in the CDR3. In germline, CDR1 is SGHRS, CDR2 YFSETQ. The CDR3 loop is CASSWGKTQETQYF. The CDR3 bases are TGCGCCAGCAGCTGGGGAAAAACACAAGAGACCCAGTACTTC.

This clonotype was seen at least ten times. The gene calls are TRBV28 and TRBJ1-2; D remains unclear. CDR3 length equals 13 residues. V was trimmed by 7 bases and J by 3 bases, leaving 12 bases between them. Germline CDR1 and CDR2: MDHEN and SYDVKM. The CDR3 DNA reads as TGTGCCAGCACCTCGCTAAAGCACTATGGCTACACCTTC. Translation: CASTSLKHYGYTF.

This clonotype was observed many times. The chain uses TRBV20-1 and TRBJ2-1, with D possibly being TRBD1 (5 bases). The CDR3 runs to 13 residues. Trimming cost V 3 bases and J 4 bases, with 10 bases left between them. From germline, CDR1 is DFQATT and CDR2 SNEGSKA (reference sequence). The CDR3 protein is CSARGLGYNEQFF. CDR3 coding DNA: TGCAGTGCTAGGGGGCTTGGGTACAATGAGCAGTTCTTC.

This clonotype appeared a single time. V gene TRBV14 combines with J gene TRBJ2-3; D perhaps matches TRBD2 (6 bases). Germline CDR1 SGHDN, CDR2 FVKESK. Trimming pared 3 bases from V and 2 bases from J, leaving 15 bases between. This CDR3 region has 16 residues. For the CDR3, the DNA is TGTGCCAGCAGCCACGGGGCGGGAATAACCACAGATACGCAGTATTTT. It yields the protein CASSHGAGITTDTQYF.

At least ten counts were recorded for this clonotype. The V call is TRBV20-1, the J call TRBJ2-5; 10 bases align to TRBD2. This CDR3 is built from 14 residues. Germline V gene lookup returns CDR1 DFQATT and CDR2 SNEGSKA (reference sequence). The CDR3 nucleotides read TGCATAGCGGGAGGCCCACTTGGGAGGGAGACCCAGTACTTC. This gives the protein CIAGGPLGRETQYF.

This clonotype was counted many times. V gene TRBV28 combines with J gene TRBJ2-1; perhaps D is TRBD1 or TRBD2 (6 bases each). The germline V and J ends were trimmed by 2 bases and 0 bases, with 20 bases remaining between them. The CDR3 covers 19 residues. From germline, CDR1 is MDHEN and CDR2 SYDVKM. The CDR3 coding sequence is TGTGCCAGCAGTTTAAGGGGGGAGGTGGTCCCCAGCTCCTACAATGAGCAGTTCTTC. This codes for CASSLRGEVVPSSYNEQFF. Variable domain in full (rest from reference TRBV28 and TRBJ2-1): DVKVTQSSRYLVKRTGEKVFLECVQDMDHENMFWYRQDPGLGLRLIYFSYDVKMKEKGDIPEGYSVSREKKERFSLILESASTNQTSMYLCASSLRGEVVPSSYNEQFFGPGTRLTVL.

This clonotype is classed as medium-sized. The J gene is TRBJ1-6, the V gene TRBV7-2, with D hard to call. CDR1 and CDR2 (germline): SGHTA, FQGNSA. V dropped 2 bases and J dropped 10 bases, with 12 bases sitting between them. This CDR3 contains 14 residues. The CDR3 protein is CASSLYVKSSPLHF. Written as DNA, the CDR3 is TGTGCCAGCAGCTTATATGTCAAAAGCTCACCCCTCCACTTT.

This clonotype was detected ten times or more. This chain links TRBV20-1 with TRBJ2-3; 9 bases agree with TRBD1. The CDR3 spans 14 residues. Germline CDR1 and CDR2: DFQATT and SNEGSKA (reference sequence). The V gene end was trimmed by 5 bases and the J gene end by 4 bases; junction bases not matched to a gene: 7. The CDR3 coding sequence is TGCAGTGCTGAGCTCGGGACAGGGCCAGATACGCAGTATTTT. This translates into CSAELGTGPDTQYF.

In its sample, this clonotype was seen many times. V usage is TRBV27 and J usage is TRBJ2-5; D is undetermined. The V end lost 10 bases, the J end lost 0 bases, and 3 bases lay between the germline ends. CDR1 and CDR2 from the germline V gene are MNHEY and SMNVEV (reference sequence). This CDR3 comprises 10 residues. CDR3 sequence reads: CAKHQETQYF. In nucleotides, the CDR3 is TGTGCCAAACACCAAGAGACCCAGTACTTC.

There are many counts of this clonotype. The rearrangement uses TRBV18 and TRBJ2-7; D tentatively fits TRBD1 or TRBD2 (5 bases each). Deletions cut 5 bases from V and 0 bases from J, with 11 bases between. Germline V lookup: CDR1 KGHSH, CDR2 LQKENI. The CDR3 consists of 14 residues. CDR3 DNA: TGTGCCAGCTCAGGGACCGCGAGCTCCTACGAGCAGTACTTC. This translates into CASSGTASSYEQYF. The whole variable domain, remainder taken from reference TRBV18 and TRBJ2-7, is NAGVMQNPRHLVRRRGQEARLRCSPMKGHSHVYWYRQLPEEGLKFMVYLQKENIIDESGMPKERFSAEFPKEGPSILRIQQVVRGDSAAYFCASSGTASSYEQYFGPGTRLTVT.

In its sample, this clonotype was seen many times. The chain employs TRBV20-1 and TRBJ1-3; D is ambiguous. The CDR3 extends over 14 amino acids. V was cut by 6 bases and J by 4 bases, with 16 bases left in between. Germline CDR1 and CDR2: DFQATT and SNEGSKA (reference sequence). The CDR3 DNA reads TGCAGTGCGCAGACGCTGGGCCTCGGAAACACCATATATTTT. Translation: CSAQTLGLGNTIYF.

This clonotype was found many times. The V gene is TRBV7-2, the J gene TRBJ2-7, with TRBD2 matching 7 bases. V was clipped by 5 bases and J by 4 bases; unmatched bases: 11. Germline assignment: CDR1 SGHTA and CDR2 FQGNSA. CDR3 size: 15 residues. CDR3 nucleotide sequence: TGTGCCAGCAGCGGGGGGGTAGGAGTGGAATACGAGCAGTACTTC. Amino acids: CASSGGVGVEYEQYF.